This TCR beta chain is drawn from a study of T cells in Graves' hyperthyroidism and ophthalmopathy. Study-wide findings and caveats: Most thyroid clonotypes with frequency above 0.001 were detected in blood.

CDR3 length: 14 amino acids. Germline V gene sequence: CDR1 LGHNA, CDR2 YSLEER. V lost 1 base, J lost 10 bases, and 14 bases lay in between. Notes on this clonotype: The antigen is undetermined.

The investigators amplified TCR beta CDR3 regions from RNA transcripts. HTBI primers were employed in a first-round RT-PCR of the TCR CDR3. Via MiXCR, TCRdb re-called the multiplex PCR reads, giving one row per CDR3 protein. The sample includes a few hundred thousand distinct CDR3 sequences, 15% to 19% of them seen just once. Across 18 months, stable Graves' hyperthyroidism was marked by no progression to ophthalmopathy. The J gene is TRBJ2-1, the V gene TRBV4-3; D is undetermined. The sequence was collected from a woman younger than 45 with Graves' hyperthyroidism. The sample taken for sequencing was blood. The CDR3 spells CASSQGVVNPEQFF. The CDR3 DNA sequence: TGCGCCAGCAGCCAAGGTGTAGTCAATCCGGAGCAGTTCTTC.